The T cell receptor beta chain described here comes from a study of blood T cells in healthy people across ages. This clonotype was seen a few times. Alongside a J-beta primer mix, a sample-barcoded 5' primer served in a second PCR lasting roughly 7 to 11 cycles. MiXCR, applied by TCRdb to the 5' RACE reads, yields one record per CDR3 protein. The sample lists 1 million or so distinct CDR3 sequences, less than 25% seen once, with 0.65% to 0.75% in the top ten. Trimming at V came to 2 bases and at J to 2 bases, leaving 3 bases not matched to a gene. This CDR3 is built from 15 residues. The V gene's germline CDR1 is SGHTA and CDR2 FQGTGA. These data also featured in a second study, about T cells of mothers and their children. That report notes: Random nucleotides (2-4) and sample barcodes were added by the M1S primer used in the second PCR.

The V and J genes are TRBV7-3 and TRBJ2-3; 8 bases are shared with TRBD2. The TCR sequence derives from a girl aged 2 to 10 in good health. Sequenced material: blood. The CDR3 loop reads CASSLAGGHTDTQYF. The CDR3 DNA follows: TGTGCCAGCAGCTTAGCGGGGGGTCACACAGATACGCAGTATTTT.